These 13 T cell receptor beta chains originate from one sample sequenced in a study of blood T cell repertoires in COVID-19. TCRdb's copy holds only in-frame clones and misses some; the assay was immunoSEQ multiplex PCR. Here the sample spans approximately 13,000 clones, around 83% being singletons. Sequencing was done on a sample of peripheral blood. All receptors derive from a man aged 35 to 55 with active or convalescent COVID-19.

This chain uses TRBV7-2 with TRBJ2-1; 11 bases are a match to TRBD2. Losses at the gene ends were 3 bases for V and 8 bases for J; bases not matched to a gene: 6. Looked up from germline, CDR1 is SGHTA and CDR2 is FQGNSA. The CDR3 spans 15 residues. CDR3 sequence (DNA): TGTGCCAGCAGCTTCACTAGCGGGAGTTTAGATGAGCAGTTCTTC. Encoded protein: CASSFTSGSLDEQFF.

The V and J genes are TRBV12-5 and TRBJ2-7; 10 bases match TRBD2. This CDR3 has 15 residues. Germline lookup yields CDR1 LGHNT and CDR2 FRNRAP. Trimming at V came to 9 bases and at J to 3 bases, leaving 11 bases not matched to a gene. The CDR3 region is CASALGSSGSYEQYF. CDR3 DNA sequence: TGTGCTAGCGCTTTGGGGTCTAGCGGGAGCTACGAGCAGTACTTC. Full variable domain (remainder filled in from reference TRBV12-5 and TRBJ2-7): DARVTQTPRHKVTEMGQEVTMRCQPILGHNTVFWYRQTMMQGLELLAYFRNRAPLDDSGMPKDRFSAEMPDATLATLKIQPSEPRDSAVYFCASALGSSGSYEQYFGPGTRLTVT.

The chain has TRBV19 and TRBJ1-2; TRBD1 matches 10 bases. V lost 5 bases, J lost 8 bases, and 17 bases stayed unmatched. The CDR3 has 17 residues. Germline V gene data show CDR1 as LNHDA and CDR2 as SQIVND (reference sequence). CDR3 in DNA: TGTGCCAGTAGTGCGGGGATGACAGGGGGCCCTGAGTACGGCTACACCTTC. Its translation is CASSAGMTGGPEYGYTF.

The V gene is TRBV6-2 or TRBV6-3, the J gene TRBJ1-5; D possibly corresponds to TRBD1 (5 bases). The CDR3 has 16 residues. V lost 1 base and J lost 2, with 12 bases in between. Germline V gene data show CDR1 as MNHEY and CDR2 as SVGEGT. The CDR3 DNA sequence: TGTGCCAGCAGTTACTTCGGGGGGAGGGGCAATCAGCCCCAGCATTTT. This sequence encodes CASSYFGGRGNQPQHF.

The DNA of the CDR3 is TGTGCCAGCAGCTCCTGGCCGACAAATAATTCACCCCTCCACTTT. This translates into CASSSWPTNNSPLHF. The chain combines TRBV7-6 with TRBJ1-6; D call uncertain. With 4 bases removed from V and 5 bases from J, the gap between germline ends came to 12 bases. The germline V gene has CDR1 SGHVS and CDR2 FNYEAQ. The CDR3 contains 15 residues.

The rearrangement links TRBV1 to TRBJ1-1; the table assigns TRBD1, which was not confirmed against the DNA. TRBV1 is noted as a pseudogene. The CDR3 extends over 16 amino acids. The CDR3, as DNA: TGCACCAGCAGCCAAGATGCGACAGAAACGAACACTGAAGCTTTCTTT. This codes for CTSSQDATETNTEAFF.

The V gene is TRBV7-8, the J gene TRBJ2-5; 7 positions match TRBD1. The trim removed 5 bases at V and 5 bases at J, leaving 5 bases unmatched. The CDR3 has 13 amino acids. Per germline, CDR1 SGHVS and CDR2 FQNEAQ. CDR3 nucleotides: TGTGCCAGCAGCCCCGACAGGGCTGAGACCCAGTACTTC. Translating it yields CASSPDRAETQYF.

The J gene is TRBJ2-5, the V gene TRBV9; tentative D call: TRBD2 (6 bases). V was shortened by 3 bases and J by 2 bases, with 14 bases between the two germline ends. Germline lookup yields CDR1 SGDLS and CDR2 YYNGEE. The CDR3 length is 15 residues. The CDR3 sequence: CASSESPSGQETQYF. CDR3 coding DNA: TGTGCCAGCAGCGAAAGCCCCAGCGGGCAAGAGACCCAGTACTTC. Looking up the rest from reference TRBV9 and TRBJ2-5 gives the full variable domain: DSGVTQTPKHLITATGQRVTLRCSPRSGDLSVYWYQQSLDQGLQFLIQYYNGEERAKGNILERFSAQQFPDLHSELNLSSLELGDSALYFCASSESPSGQETQYFGPGTRLLVL.

V gene TRBV18 combines with J gene TRBJ2-2, with 10 bases fitting TRBD2. The CDR3 is 15 amino acids. Germline-derived CDR1 and CDR2 are KGHSH and LQKENI. The V segment lost 3 bases and the J segment 3 bases; nucleotides outside the gene matches: 1. The CDR3 sequence is CASSPLAGDTGELFF. Here the CDR3 DNA reads TGTGCCAGCTCACCCCTAGCGGGAGACACCGGGGAGCTGTTTTTT. Full variable domain (outside the CDR3, taken from reference TRBV18 and TRBJ2-2): NAGVMQNPRHLVRRRGQEARLRCSPMKGHSHVYWYRQLPEEGLKFMVYLQKENIIDESGMPKERFSAEFPKEGPSILRIQQVVRGDSAAYFCASSPLAGDTGELFFGEGSRLTVL.

CDR3 in amino acids: CASSPGAGEQETQYF. The CDR3 DNA is TGTGCCAGCTCACCAGGCGCGGGGGAGCAAGAGACCCAGTACTTC. The chain joins TRBV18 to TRBJ2-5; 7 nucleotides agree with TRBD2. V shed 2 bases, J shed 2 bases, and the junction held 5 bases outside the gene matches. The germline V gene has CDR1 KGHSH and CDR2 LQKENI. The CDR3 has 15 residues.

V usage is TRBV11-2 and J usage is TRBJ1-3; D gene uncertain. V shed 5 bases and J shed 2 bases, with 7 bases lying between them. Germline lookup yields CDR1 SGHAT and CDR2 FQNNGV. CDR3 length: 13 residues. CDR3 protein: CASSRTTGNTIYF. Written as DNA, the CDR3 is TGTGCCAGCAGCCGGACTACTGGAAACACCATATATTTT.

CDR3 loop: CASSQRDRGSNTEAFF. Written as DNA, the CDR3 is TGTGCCAGCAGCCAACGGGACAGGGGATCTAACACTGAAGCTTTCTTT. This sequence joins TRBV7-8 and TRBJ1-1; 10 bases are a match to TRBD1. Unmatched junction bases numbered 8, after V lost 5 bases and J lost 2 bases. The germline V gene encodes CDR1 SGHVS and CDR2 FQNEAQ. The CDR3 spans 16 residues.

The V gene is TRBV19, the J gene TRBJ1-5, with D unresolved. This CDR3 has 13 residues. Germline V gives CDR1 LNHDA, CDR2 SQIVND (reference sequence). Deletions cut 3 bases from V and 6 bases from J, with 9 bases between. CDR3 coding DNA: TGTGCCAGTAGTATTTCGGACTCTCAGCCCCAGCATTTT. Translated: CASSISDSQPQHF.